This T cell receptor beta chain was recovered during a study of blood T cells in healthy people across ages. With 0 bases removed from V and 2 bases from J, the gap between germline ends came to 8 bases. The CDR3 runs to 15 residues. Germline V CDR1 and CDR2: MNHNS, SASEGT. In its sample, this clonotype was seen a few times. Alongside a J-beta primer mix, a sample-barcoded 5' primer served in a second PCR lasting about 7 to 12 cycles. TCRdb processed the 5' RACE reads anew with MiXCR; each CDR3 protein has one entry. The sample contains about a million distinct CDR3 sequences, 51% of which appear only once.

Sample: blood. The receptor's source is a woman between 55 and 75 years old in good health. The V call is TRBV6-1, the J call TRBJ2-4; D possibly uses TRBD1 or TRBD2 (5 bases each). CDR3 loop: CASSEAEGPKNIQYF. Written as DNA, the CDR3 is TGTGCCAGCAGTGAAGCTGAGGGGCCCAAAAACATTCAGTACTTC.